Reported below is one T cell receptor beta chain. No antigen is known for it. Base qualities are missing; no much larger clone stands one base away. The CDR3 measures 13 amino acids from cysteine to phenylalanine. CDR3 DNA only is kept here, 39 bases in frame from base 1. Trimming leaves V shorter by 3 bases and J shorter by 4 bases, with the junction holding 1 base beyond the gene matches. The entry originates in a study of T cell responses to AZD1222 COVID-19 vaccine (dated by TCRdb to the early 2020s). About the investigation overall: AZD1222 recipients with second doses at about 4 weeks or about 12 weeks were pooled, because spike-specific TCR depth and breadth did not differ between schedules. A total of 240 or so trial participants underwent TCR sequencing, of whom 207 had received two doses of AZD1222 and some 25 had received two doses of the MenACWY control vaccine. Trial participants were enrolled into age subgroups of 18-55, 56-69 and 70-plus years, which contained around 150, 29 and 61 TCR-sequenced participants, respectively. Study-wide conclusions, independent of this receptor: Vaccine-associated CD4 TCRs spanned the whole spike protein, with dominant responses in regions 160-218 and 743-854. No day 14 peak-response samples were available, so repertoires were characterized only after the peak T cell response. The 56-69-year group was small, and its depth increase did not reach significance, likely because of low power. Reportedly, close to half of the unique spike-specific TCRs recognized epitopes lying outside the regions that are mutated in the B.1.351 and B.1.1.7 variants. Most participants were white British and females outnumbered males, and the authors suggested that clonal diversity may have been underestimated. A significant rise in spike-specific TCR breadth and depth was observed after two AZD1222 doses relative to day 0 and relative to MenACWY recipients. Only a handful of AZD1222 recipients were SARS-CoV-2 seropositive at baseline, limiting conclusions about previously exposed vaccinees.

The sample's time point label, in plain terms: baseline before first vaccination. Vaccinee samples were obtained from the UK trials COV001 and COV002, which included a single-blind randomized controlled phase 2/3 trial of AZD1222 (ChAdOx1 nCoV-19) in healthy adults. For TCRbeta chain sequencing, PBMC samples from trial participants were taken at day 0 and at day 28 after the second dose. The CDR3 regions of human TCRbeta chains were analyzed by immunosequencing. Per the original workflow: TCRs in the repertoires were matched against a reference library of SARS-CoV-2-specific TCRs that had been generated with the MIRA antigen-specificity platform. Breadth was defined as the fraction of unique TCRs that were SARS-CoV-2-associated, and depth was defined as the fraction of total T cells that were SARS-CoV-2-associated. Using the MIRA data, each spike-specific TCR was mapped to the spike region that the TCR reacts to and placed in a CD4 or CD8 class. Log10-transformed breadth and depth values were compared by one-way ANOVA with Sidak's multiple comparisons tests. This immuneACCESS table, as held by TCRdb, lists in-frame sequences with V and J called but not all clones. Of the missing ones, under half trace to an unresolved V gene in checked studies; the others have no known cause. V and J calls and clone size are as listed in that table; D and trimming were resolved from the DNA. A total of about 110,000 clones appear in this sample, around 94% of them only once. The ten most abundant clones make up less than 2.5% of the sample.

The sample here was peripheral blood, taken on day 0 of AZD1222 vaccination. The rearranged chain carries TRBV12-3 or TRBV12-4 and TRBJ1-1, with 8 junctional bases fitting TRBD1. This receptor was identified in an adult in good health. The CDR3 in this case is CASSFQGATEAFF. The nucleotides read TGTGCCAGCAGTTTCCAGGGGGCCACTGAAGCTTTCTTT.